This T cell receptor (beta chain) was sequenced in a study of cytomegalovirus exposure and HLA in healthy donors. Study observations and caveats: DRB1 had the most TCR associations and HLA-C the fewest, a later analysis found, with rates varying by HLA locus. Among TCR beta chains, those listed as cytomegalovirus-associated numbered around 180.

A word on this clone: Its antigen remains unidentified.

This CDR3 has 17 amino acids. The V end lost 5 bases, the J end lost 6 bases, and 20 bases lay between the germline ends. Germline CDR1 and CDR2: SGHAT and FQNNGV. The study ran its PCR with 60 Vbeta and 13 Jbeta primers. This table comes from immunoSEQ multiplex PCR, and its TCRdb copy is limited to in-frame clones, with some not included. Recorded here are approximately 200,000 clones; the top ten clones represent around 0.7%. Everyone who donated was a healthy bone marrow donor. The sequenced sample was PBMCs. The chain recombines TRBV11-2 with TRBJ1-6; the D gene is possibly TRBD1 (5 bases). The receptor comes from a boy younger than 18 in good health and CMV-seronegative. The chain's CDR3 is CASSPVGAYRSNSPLHF. The CDR3 DNA reads TGTGCCAGCAGCCCCGTAGGGGCCTACCGTTCTAATTCACCCCTCCACTTT.